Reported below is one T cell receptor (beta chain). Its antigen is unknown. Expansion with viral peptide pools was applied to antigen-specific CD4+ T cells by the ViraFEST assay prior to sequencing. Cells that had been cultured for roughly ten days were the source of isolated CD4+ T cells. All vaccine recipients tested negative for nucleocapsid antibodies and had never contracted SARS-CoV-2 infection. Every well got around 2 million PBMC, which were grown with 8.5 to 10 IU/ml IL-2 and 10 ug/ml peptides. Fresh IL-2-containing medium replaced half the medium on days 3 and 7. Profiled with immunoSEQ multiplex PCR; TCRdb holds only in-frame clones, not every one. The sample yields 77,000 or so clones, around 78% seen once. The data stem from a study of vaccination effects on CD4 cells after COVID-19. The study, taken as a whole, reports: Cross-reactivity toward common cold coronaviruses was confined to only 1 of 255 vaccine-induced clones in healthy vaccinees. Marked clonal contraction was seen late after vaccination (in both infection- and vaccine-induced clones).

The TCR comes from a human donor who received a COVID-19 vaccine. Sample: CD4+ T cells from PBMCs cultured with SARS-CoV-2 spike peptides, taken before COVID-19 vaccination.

The CDR3 DNA sequence: TGCGCCAGCAGCAACGGGGACAATGGTTCTGGAAACACCATATATTTT. Its protein is CASSNGDNGSGNTIYF. The chain couples TRBV5-1 to TRBJ1-3, with a possible D match to TRBD1 (6 bases). The germline CDR1 and CDR2 sequences are SGHRS and YFSETQ. The CDR3 is made up of 16 amino acids. V was cut by 4 bases and J by 1 base, with 15 bases left in between.